Below are 31 T cell receptor beta chains sequenced from a single sample in a study of blood T cell repertoires in COVID-19. Sequencing used immunoSEQ multiplex PCR; TCRdb keeps in-frame clones, though not all of them. The sample carries approximately 250,000 clones, roughly 88% recorded once. Specimen: peripheral blood. These receptors all stem from a man in his thirties or forties who had recovered from COVID-19.

The chain joins TRBV6-5 to TRBJ1-2; D unclear. V was trimmed by 0 bases and J by 8 bases, leaving 10 bases between them. Germline V gene data show CDR1 as MNHEY and CDR2 as SVGAGI. CDR3 length: 13 residues. CDR3 sequence: CASSYSEDRGYTF. The CDR3 DNA follows: TGTGCCAGCAGTTACTCGGAGGACCGGGGCTACACCTTC.

In this sample, this clone turned up a few times. The chain recombines TRBV5-4 with TRBJ2-7; TRBD2 is a possible D gene (6 bases). Trimming shortened V by 4 bases and J by 3 bases, and 14 bases separated the two germline ends. The CDR3 is 14 amino acids. From germline, CDR1 is SGHNT and CDR2 YYREEE (reference sequence). The DNA for the CDR3 is TGTGCCAGCAGCCCCGCGGGGAATCACTACGAGCAGTACTTC. This encodes CASSPAGNHYEQYF.

The rearrangement links TRBV11-2 to TRBJ2-5, with 7 positions matching TRBD2. The ends lost 3 bases at V and 4 bases at J; junction bases unmatched: 5. Germline CDR1 SGHAT, CDR2 FQNNGV. The CDR3 covers 14 residues. CDR3 in DNA: TGTGCCAGCAGCTTTACGGGGAGGGGAGAGACCCAGTACTTC. This encodes CASSFTGRGETQYF.

The chain recombines TRBV7-2 with TRBJ2-3, with 10 bases identical to TRBD2. CDR3 size: 17 residues. V lost 2 bases and J lost 5; bases outside the gene matches: 10. Germline CDR1 reads SGHTA; CDR2 reads FQGNSA. The CDR3 DNA reads TGTGCCAGCAGCTTACTTTCAGCGGGGGGGCCCGTAGATACGCAGTATTTT. Translated: CASSLLSAGGPVDTQYF.

The V gene is TRBV20-1, the J gene TRBJ1-1, with 8 bases lining up with TRBD1. V shed 6 bases, J shed 6 bases, and the junction held 3 bases outside the gene matches. The CDR3 loop spans 11 amino acids. Germline assignment: CDR1 DFQATT and CDR2 SNEGSKA (reference sequence). In DNA, the CDR3 is TGCAGTGCGACGGACAGGGCTGAAGCTTTCTTT. Encoded protein: CSATDRAEAFF.

J is TRBJ1-5 and V is TRBV10-3, with 9 bases that match TRBD1. This CDR3 spans 13 amino acids. V dropped 11 bases and J dropped 6; count of bases not matched to a gene: 8. CDR1 and CDR2 (germline): ENHRY, SYGVKD. The CDR3 DNA sequence: TGTGCCTTCCCGGGACAGGGATTTCAGCCCCAGCATTTT. Amino acids: CAFPGQGFQPQHF.

V usage is TRBV12-3 or TRBV12-4 and J usage is TRBJ2-1; a weak D match, TRBD2 (5 bases). Trimming took off 6 bases at V and 2 bases at J, with 8 bases between the two ends. This CDR3 contains 13 residues. The CDR3 DNA follows: TGTGCCAGCAGAGCCGGGACCTACAATGAGCAGTTCTTC. Protein product: CASRAGTYNEQFF.

The V call is TRBV6-1, the J call TRBJ1-4; perhaps TRBD1 as D (6 bases). CDR3 size: 16 residues. The germline V gene encodes CDR1 MNHNS and CDR2 SASEGT. Trimming pared 2 bases from V and 2 bases from J, leaving 12 bases between. As DNA, the CDR3 is TGTGCCAGCAGTGAAAAGGAGCAGGGGACTAATGAAAAACTGTTTTTT. This codes for CASSEKEQGTNEKLFF.

Only a few counts were recorded for this clone. The chain is built from TRBV5-6 and TRBJ2-7; 9 nucleotides agree with TRBD1. From germline, CDR1 is SGHDT and CDR2 YYEEEE. The CDR3 totals 15 residues. Unmatched junction bases numbered 4, after V lost 3 bases and J lost 0 bases. The CDR3 DNA reads as TGTGCCAGCAGCTCTGAGGACAGGGGCTCCTACGAGCAGTACTTC. This sequence encodes CASSSEDRGSYEQYF.

The V call is TRBV6-5, the J call TRBJ1-4; no definite D call. The ends were cut back, 2 bases at V and 8 bases at J, with 12 bases in the middle. Germline values: CDR1 MNHEY, CDR2 SVGAGI. CDR3 size: 14 residues. CDR3 nucleotides: TGTGCCAGCAGTTACAGCCCCGGCGGGGAAAAACTGTTTTTT. As protein: CASSYSPGGEKLFF.

The chain is built from TRBV5-4 and TRBJ2-3; weak D call: TRBD2 (6 bases). This CDR3 is 14 amino acids long. The ends were cut back, 4 bases at V and 6 bases at J, with 15 bases in the middle. Germline CDR1 reads SGHNT; CDR2 reads YYREEE (reference sequence). CDR3 DNA: TGTGCCAGCAGCACAGGTAATCGGGGGGATACGCAGTATTTT. It encodes CASSTGNRGDTQYF.

V is TRBV30 and J is TRBJ2-7; the match to TRBD1 covers 7 bases. J was trimmed by 8 bases and V by 0 bases; bases with no gene match: 7. Germline V gene sequence: CDR1 GTSNPN, CDR2 SVGIG (reference sequence). The CDR3 is 13 residues long. CDR3 sequence reads: CAWSVRGQWKQYF. The CDR3 DNA reads TGTGCCTGGAGTGTACGGGGACAGTGGAAGCAGTACTTC.

V and J are TRBV29-1 and TRBJ1-4; 11 bases line up with TRBD1. Germline CDR1 is SQVTM and CDR2 is ANQGSEA. The CDR3 has 12 residues. The trim removed 7 bases at V and 7 bases at J, leaving 2 bases unmatched. CDR3 sequence reads: CSAGTGGEKLFF. CDR3 nucleotide sequence: TGCAGCGCCGGGACAGGGGGTGAAAAACTGTTTTTT.

This clone has a single count. CDR3 in amino acids: CASSVALRGRTEAFF. The CDR3 region has the DNA TGTGCCAGCAGTGTAGCGCTTAGGGGGCGGACTGAAGCTTTCTTT. The chain carries TRBV6-1 and TRBJ1-1, with TRBD1 identical over 7 bases. Trimming took 4 bases from V and 5 from J; bases not matched to a gene: 10. Germline V gene data show CDR1 as MNHNS and CDR2 as SASEGT. The length of the CDR3 is 15 residues.

This sequence joins TRBV2 and TRBJ1-5, with 7 positions matching TRBD1. CDR3 length equals 12 residues. Germline CDR1 SNHLY, CDR2 FYNNEI. V shed 7 bases and J 4 bases; nucleotides not matched to a gene: 1. Here the CDR3 reads CASNRGNQPQHF. The CDR3 region has the DNA TGTGCCAGCAACAGGGGTAATCAGCCCCAGCATTTT.

The chain joins TRBV10-3 to TRBJ1-3, with D unclear. The V end was cut by 7 bases, the J end by 3 bases, with 13 bases between. The CDR3 is made up of 14 amino acids. The germline V gene encodes CDR1 ENHRY and CDR2 SYGVKD. Here the CDR3 reads CAIIDTEGGNTIYF. In DNA, the CDR3 is TGTGCCATCATAGACACCGAGGGTGGAAACACCATATATTTT.

In its sample, this clone was seen a few times. The chain recombines TRBV19 with TRBJ2-5, with D perhaps matching TRBD2 (6 bases). Trimming removed 4 bases at V and 4 bases at J, with 16 bases between. CDR1 and CDR2 from the germline V gene are LNHDA and SQIVND (reference sequence). This CDR3 contains 15 residues. The CDR3 coding sequence is TGTGCCAGTAGTACCCAGGAGGGGAACCGAGAGACCCAGTACTTC. It translates to CASSTQEGNRETQYF.

This rearrangement joins TRBV7-9 to TRBJ2-7, with TRBD1 as a possible D gene (6 bases). CDR1 is SEHNR, CDR2 FQNEAQ, per germline (reference sequence). Trimming removed 5 bases from V and 2 bases from J, with 13 bases in between. The CDR3 extends over 14 amino acids. The CDR3 here is CASSLGQPTYEQYF. In DNA form, the CDR3 reads TGTGCCAGCAGCCTAGGACAGCCCACCTACGAGCAGTACTTC.

The genes are TRBV10-3 and TRBJ1-1, with 8 positions matching TRBD1. CDR3 size: 13 residues. V shed 9 bases, J shed 1 base, and the junction held 4 bases outside the gene matches. The germline V gene encodes CDR1 ENHRY and CDR2 SYGVKD. The CDR3 DNA reads TGTGCCATTGACAGGGGAGGGAACACTGAAGCTTTCTTT. This codes for CAIDRGGNTEAFF.

The chain employs TRBV9 and TRBJ2-7, with D perhaps matching TRBD2 (6 bases). The CDR3 loop spans 15 amino acids. V shed 0 bases and J shed 2 bases, with 12 bases lying between them. CDR1 SGDLS and CDR2 YYNGEE come from the germline V gene. CDR3 DNA sequence: TGTGCCAGCAGCGTAGGCCCGGGGGTTACCTACGAGCAGTACTTC. Its protein product is CASSVGPGVTYEQYF.

This clone was seen more than once but under ten times. The rearrangement uses TRBV29-1 and TRBJ1-2; 9 bases line up with TRBD1. This CDR3 is built from 20 residues. V lost 6 bases and J lost 4; bases outside the gene matches: 27. Germline loops: CDR1 SQVTM, CDR2 ANQGSEA. CDR3 in amino acids: CSVPPTQTGTGPTPSYGYTF. The CDR3 DNA sequence: TGCAGCGTCCCCCCCACTCAAACAGGGACAGGGCCCACCCCTAGCTATGGCTACACCTTC.

The chain joins TRBV2 to TRBJ2-5; tentative D call: TRBD1 (5 bases). The length of the CDR3 is 15 residues. In germline, CDR1 is SNHLY, CDR2 FYNNEI. V was trimmed by 7 bases and J by 1 base, leaving 16 bases between them. CDR3: CASTPQGGVQETQYF. The CDR3 bases are TGTGCCAGCACCCCGCAGGGTGGGGTCCAAGAGACCCAGTACTTC.

The chain employs TRBV24-1 and TRBJ2-4; 7 positions agree with TRBD2. Trimming cost V 3 bases and J 7 bases; bases outside gene matches: 14. Germline assignment: CDR1 KGHDR and CDR2 SFDVKD. The CDR3 totals 17 residues. CDR3 sequence (DNA): TGTGCCACCAGTGATGGCCTCCCCGGGACTAAAGGGAACATTCAGTACTTC. This codes for CATSDGLPGTKGNIQYF.

V gene TRBV5-1 combines with J gene TRBJ2-1, with 7 bases lining up with TRBD2. The CDR3 length is 16 residues. V lost 0 bases, J lost 0 bases, and 3 bases stayed unmatched. Germline assignment: CDR1 SGHRS and CDR2 YFSETQ. CDR3 sequence reads: CASSLGSSGSYNEQFF. The CDR3 DNA is TGCGCCAGCAGCTTGGGTTCTAGCGGCTCCTACAATGAGCAGTTCTTC. The full variable domain, rest sourced from reference TRBV5-1 and TRBJ2-1, is KAGVTQTPRYLIKTRGQQVTLSCSPISGHRSVSWYQQTPGQGLQFLFEYFSETQRNKGNFPGRFSGRQFSNSRSEMNVSTLELGDSALYLCASSLGSSGSYNEQFFGPGTRLTVL.

The rearrangement joins TRBV5-1 to TRBJ2-2; TRBD1 matches 8 bases. This CDR3 is 16 amino acids long. Germline V gene data show CDR1 as SGHRS and CDR2 as YFSETQ. The J segment lost 2 bases and the V segment lost 5 bases, leaving 8 bases of the junction unmatched. The DNA for the CDR3 is TGCGCCAGCAGACCACGGGACAGGCTAAACACCGGGGAGCTGTTTTTT. Protein product: CASRPRDRLNTGELFF.

The CDR3 nucleotides are TGTGCCAGCAGCTTAGGGGCGGGACAGGGGACCTACGAGCAGTACTTC. This translates into CASSLGAGQGTYEQYF. The V call is TRBV7-9, the J call TRBJ2-7, with 10 nucleotides matching TRBD1. The CDR3 loop spans 16 amino acids. The germline CDR1 and CDR2 sequences are SEHNR and FQNEAQ (reference sequence). The J segment lost 2 bases and the V segment lost 1 base, leaving 5 bases of the junction unmatched.

This chain joins TRBV7-9 and TRBJ2-5; D perhaps matches TRBD1 (5 bases). Trimming removed 2 bases from V and 8 bases from J, with 12 bases in between. Germline-derived CDR1 and CDR2 are SEHNR and FQNEAQ (reference sequence). The CDR3 is 13 amino acids. The CDR3 loop reads CASSLQQENTQYF. The CDR3 nucleotides read TGTGCCAGCAGCTTACAACAGGAGAACACCCAGTACTTC.

The chain uses TRBV2 and TRBJ1-2; D remains ambiguous. Between the trimmed V and J ends, which lost 2 bases and 1 base, there was a span of 8 bases. There are 14 residues in the CDR3. The V gene's germline CDR1 is SNHLY and CDR2 FYNNEI. Here the CDR3 reads CASSESGGNYGYTF. In nucleotides, the CDR3 is TGTGCCAGCAGTGAATCTGGCGGTAACTATGGCTACACCTTC.

This chain connects TRBV12-3 or TRBV12-4 to TRBJ1-3, with unresolved D. CDR3 length equals 12 residues. V was cut by 6 bases and J by 4 bases, with 7 bases left in between. CDR3 residues: CASSLRGNTIYF. Here the CDR3 DNA reads TGTGCCAGCAGCCTGAGAGGAAACACCATATATTTT.

The rearrangement uses TRBV9 and TRBJ2-7, with a possible D match to TRBD2 (5 bases). V was shortened by 3 bases and J by 2 bases, with 15 bases between the two germline ends. CDR1 and CDR2 (germline): SGDLS, YYNGEE. This CDR3 contains 15 residues. CDR3 region: CASSATLGLTYEQYF. The CDR3 DNA is TGTGCCAGCAGCGCCACACTAGGATTGACCTACGAGCAGTACTTC.

The chain's CDR3 is CASSLQGRNQPQHF. For the CDR3, the DNA is TGTGCCAGCAGCCTTCAGGGGCGCAATCAGCCCCAGCATTTT. This chain links TRBV4-2 with TRBJ1-5, with a possible D match to TRBD1 (6 bases). Trimming left V 4 bases short and J 2 bases short, with 9 bases between. In germline, CDR1 is LGHNA, CDR2 YNFKEQ. The CDR3 is 14 amino acids.